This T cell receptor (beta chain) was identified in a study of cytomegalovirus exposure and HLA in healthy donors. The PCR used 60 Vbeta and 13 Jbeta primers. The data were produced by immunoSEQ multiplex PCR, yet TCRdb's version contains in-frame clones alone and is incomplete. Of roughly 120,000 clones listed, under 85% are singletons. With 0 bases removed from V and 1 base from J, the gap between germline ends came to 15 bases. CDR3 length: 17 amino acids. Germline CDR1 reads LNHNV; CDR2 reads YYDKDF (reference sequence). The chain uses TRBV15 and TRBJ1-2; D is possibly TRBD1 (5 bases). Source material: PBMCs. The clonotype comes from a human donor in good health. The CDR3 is CATSRDNRKGFNYGYTF. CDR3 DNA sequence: TGTGCCACCAGCAGAGATAACAGGAAGGGGTTTAACTATGGCTACACCTTC.